This entry lists 28 T cell receptor beta chains sequenced from one sample in a study of identical twins. TCRdb re-derived calls from the 5' RACE reads in MiXCR, one entry per CDR3 protein. The sample lists 1.5 million to 2 million distinct CDR3 sequences; roughly a third were seen once. The source material was cord blood. These receptors were obtained from a newborn girl in good health.

The chain carries TRBV19 and TRBJ2-2, with TRBD1 matching 9 bases. CDR3 length: 15 residues. CDR1 and CDR2 (germline): LNHDA, SQIVND (reference sequence). J was trimmed by 4 bases and V by 6 bases; bases with no gene match: 6. The CDR3 sequence is CASSRDREITGELFF. CDR3 in DNA: TGTGCCAGTAGCCGGGACAGGGAGATCACCGGGGAGCTGTTTTTT.

The CDR3 DNA reads TGCAGTGCTCTGGGACAGGCAGGCACAGATACGCAGTATTTT. It is translated as CSALGQAGTDTQYF. The chain couples TRBV20-1 to TRBJ2-3; 8 bases fit TRBD1. Trimming removed 5 bases from V and 1 base from J; junction bases left unmatched: 5. CDR3 length: 14 amino acids. Germline V gives CDR1 DFQATT, CDR2 SNEGSKA (reference sequence).

The V gene is TRBV20-1, the J gene TRBJ1-5; the D is unclear. Germline V gives CDR1 DFQATT, CDR2 SNEGSKA (reference sequence). The CDR3 has 15 residues. The V end lost 5 bases, the J end lost 11 bases, and 25 bases lay between the germline ends. For the CDR3, the DNA is TGCAGTGCTGCTACCCTAGCGGGAGCTAGAGAGACCCAGCATTTT. This codes for CSAATLAGARETQHF.

About this clonotype: This sequence may be a read error, since a much larger clone differs from it by one base. CDR3 nucleotides: TGTGCCAGCAGCCAAGGACTAGCAGACTACAATGAGCAGTGCTTC. The encoded protein is CASSQGLADYNEQCF. The chain uses TRBV4-2 and TRBJ2-1, with TRBD2 matching 7 bases. This CDR3 has 15 residues. CDR1 and CDR2 from the germline V gene are LGHNA and YNFKEQ.

This clonotype was detected many times. The chain is built from TRBV28 and TRBJ2-7; TRBD1 agrees at 7 bases. With 4 bases clipped from V and 0 bases from J, the junction kept 6 bases outside the gene matches. The length of the CDR3 is 15 residues. The germline gives CDR1 MDHEN, CDR2 SYDVKM. The CDR3 protein is CASSSGTASSYEQYF. The CDR3 bases are TGTGCCAGCAGTTCCGGGACAGCGTCCTCCTACGAGCAGTACTTC. The whole variable domain, filled in from reference TRBV28 and TRBJ2-7, reads DVKVTQSSRYLVKRTGEKVFLECVQDMDHENMFWYRQDPGLGLRLIYFSYDVKMKEKGDIPEGYSVSREKKERFSLILESASTNQTSMYLCASSSGTASSYEQYFGPGTRLTVT.

DNA for the CDR3: TGTGCCAGCAGCTTCAAACCCCTAGGGGCTGGAACGCAGTACTTC. As protein: CASSFKPLGAGTQYF. The chain combines TRBV6-5 with TRBJ2-5; possibly TRBD1 for D (5 bases). The germline V gene has CDR1 MNHEY and CDR2 SVGAGI. There are 15 residues in the CDR3. With 6 bases removed from V and 11 bases from J, the gap between germline ends came to 25 bases.

J is TRBJ2-7 and V is TRBV28; the match to TRBD1 covers 7 bases. V trimming: 6 bases; J trimming: 6 bases; junction bases outside the gene matches: 8. In germline, CDR1 is MDHEN, CDR2 SYDVKM. This CDR3 contains 13 residues. The CDR3 loop is CASRREPGGEQYF. For the CDR3, the DNA is TGTGCCAGCAGACGCGAACCAGGGGGCGAGCAGTACTTC.

The chain uses TRBV28 and TRBJ1-3, with 9 bases that match TRBD1. The CDR3 is made up of 15 amino acids. Germline V lookup: CDR1 MDHEN, CDR2 SYDVKM. Trimming cost V 8 bases and J 6 bases; bases outside gene matches: 11. The DNA for the CDR3 is TGTGCCAGCCTTACAGGGGGCGCCTCGGAAAACACCATATATTTT. Amino acids: CASLTGGASENTIYF. Drawing the rest from reference TRBV28 and TRBJ1-3, the complete variable domain is DVKVTQSSRYLVKRTGEKVFLECVQDMDHENMFWYRQDPGLGLRLIYFSYDVKMKEKGDIPEGYSVSREKKERFSLILESASTNQTSMYLCASLTGGASENTIYFGEGSWLTVV.

This chain joins TRBV30 and TRBJ1-3; no reliable D call. The CDR3 runs to 12 residues. The V end was cut by 0 bases, the J end by 2 bases, with 2 bases between. CDR1 GTSNPN and CDR2 SVGIG come from the germline V gene (reference sequence). The CDR3 sequence is CAWSVTGNTIYF. The CDR3 coding sequence is TGTGCCTGGAGTGTAACTGGAAACACCATATATTTT.

As to this clonotype: One end of the junction varies from germline; a read error may be responsible. The CDR3 DNA follows: TGTGCCAGCAGTTTTGTACGGCCTAATGAAAAACCGTTTTTT. Its translation is CASSFVRPNEKPFF. V usage is TRBV28 and J usage is TRBJ1-4; D remains unclear. The germline V gene has CDR1 MDHEN and CDR2 SYDVKM. The CDR3 runs 14 residues.

This clonotype has only a few counts. The chain recombines TRBV12-3 or TRBV12-4 with TRBJ1-6, with D tentatively TRBD1 (5 bases). This CDR3 region has 15 residues. Between the trimmed V and J ends, which lost 1 base and 8 bases, there was a span of 12 bases. The CDR3, as DNA: TGTGCCAGCAGTTTAGGCAGGGCCACAGATTCACCCCTCCACTTT. Translation: CASSLGRATDSPLHF.

V is TRBV10-3 and J is TRBJ2-5, with TRBD1 identical over 7 bases. There are 14 residues in the CDR3. V was pared by 2 bases and J by 5 bases, with 5 bases of the junction left unmatched. Germline V gene data show CDR1 as ENHRY and CDR2 as SYGVKD. The CDR3 is CAISEPGGAETQYF. Written as DNA, the CDR3 is TGTGCCATCAGTGAGCCAGGGGGAGCCGAGACCCAGTACTTC.

The chain joins TRBV6-1 to TRBJ1-1; D gene ambiguous. The V gene lost 8 bases and the J gene lost 10 bases, with 17 bases spanning the gap. The germline V gene encodes CDR1 MNHNS and CDR2 SASEGT. The CDR3 totals 12 residues. The DNA for the CDR3 is TGTGCCAGCGGCGAAGCTTCGTCGAGAGCTTTCTTT. It specifies CASGEASSRAFF.

The table lists this clonotype with a few counts. This chain connects TRBV25-1 to TRBJ2-7; 8 bases are a match to TRBD1. The V and J ends lost 1 base and 0 bases, in that order; junction bases with no gene match: 2. This CDR3 region has 15 residues. Germline assignment: CDR1 MGHDK and CDR2 SYGVNS. The CDR3 region has the DNA TGTGCCAGCAGTGAATCCACAGGGGGCTCCTACGAGCAGTACTTC. Residues: CASSESTGGSYEQYF.

The chain is built from TRBV24-1 and TRBJ2-7; D gene uncertain. Trimming cost V 0 bases and J 3 bases, with 5 bases left between them. The germline V gene has CDR1 KGHDR and CDR2 SFDVKD. The CDR3 extends over 13 amino acids. As DNA, the CDR3 is TGTGCCACCAGTGATTTGGCAGACTACGAGCAGTACTTC. This translates into CATSDLADYEQYF.

The gene calls are TRBV4-1 and TRBJ1-1, with unresolved D. Trimming shortened V by 2 bases and J by 2 bases, and 15 bases separated the two germline ends. Germline V CDR1 and CDR2: MGHRA, YSYEKL. This CDR3 is built from 16 residues. The CDR3, as DNA: TGCGCCAGCAGCCAATTGCGGATGACACCTAACACTGAAGCTTTCTTT. Translated: CASSQLRMTPNTEAFF.

This chain joins TRBV3-1 and TRBJ2-7; tentatively, D is TRBD1 or TRBD2 (6 bases each). Per the germline V gene, CDR1 is LGHDT and CDR2 is YNNKEL (reference sequence). V was cut by 1 base and J by 2 bases, with 12 bases left in between. The CDR3 has 15 residues. This CDR3 reads CASSQVTGAPYEQYF. The DNA for the CDR3 is TGTGCCAGCAGCCAAGTAACGGGGGCTCCCTACGAGCAGTACTTC.

This clonotype showed up many times. The V gene is TRBV6-6, the J gene TRBJ1-2; D ambiguous. From germline, CDR1 is MNHNY and CDR2 SVGAGI (reference sequence). Trimming shortened V by 8 bases and J by 0 bases, and 13 bases separated the two germline ends. The CDR3 covers 14 residues. Here the CDR3 reads CASWQVQANYGYTF. The CDR3 DNA sequence: TGTGCCAGCTGGCAGGTGCAAGCTAACTATGGCTACACCTTC.

For the CDR3, the DNA is TGTGCCAGCAGCCTGGGGACGGACAGCACAGATACGCAGTATTTT. Protein product: CASSLGTDSTDTQYF. V and J are TRBV5-6 and TRBJ2-3; D is possibly TRBD1 or TRBD2 (5 bases each). The ends were cut back, 4 bases at V and 0 bases at J, with 12 bases in the middle. In germline, CDR1 is SGHDT, CDR2 YYEEEE. The CDR3 runs to 15 residues.

The gene calls are TRBV11-2 and TRBJ2-1; perhaps TRBD2 as D (6 bases). The V end lost 1 base, the J end lost 6 bases, and 10 bases lay between the germline ends. The CDR3 is 14 residues long. Germline assignment: CDR1 SGHAT and CDR2 FQNNGV. The CDR3 sequence: CASSLGGTFNEQFF. CDR3 DNA: TGTGCCAGCAGCTTAGGCGGGACTTTCAATGAGCAGTTCTTC.

The chain is built from TRBV2 and TRBJ2-5; weak D call: TRBD2 (5 bases). The DNA end favors TRBJ2-7, so the J call may be wrong. Looked up from germline, CDR1 is SNHLY and CDR2 is FYNNEI. The CDR3 has 13 residues. CDR3: CASSERTRDEQYF. The CDR3, as DNA: TGTGCCAGCAGTGAAAGGACGAGGGACGAGCAGTACTTC.

This clonotype was observed a handful of times. This chain joins TRBV20-1 and TRBJ2-1, with TRBD2 identical over 14 bases. This CDR3 has 18 amino acids. In germline, CDR1 is DFQATT, CDR2 SNEGSKA (reference sequence). V lost 6 bases, J lost 2 bases, and 12 bases stayed unmatched. CDR3 amino acids: CSASGLAGANSAYNEQFF. CDR3 bases: TGCAGTGCCTCGGGACTAGCGGGGGCGAATTCAGCCTACAATGAGCAGTTCTTC.

This chain uses TRBV4-1 with TRBJ2-3; 7 bases align to TRBD1. Trimming at V came to 5 bases and at J to 2 bases, leaving 4 bases not matched to a gene. Germline values: CDR1 MGHRA, CDR2 YSYEKL. The CDR3 contains 14 residues. The CDR3 reads CASSTDRATDTQYF. The CDR3 bases are TGCGCCAGCAGCACCGACAGGGCCACAGATACGCAGTATTTT.

This clonotype was picked up one time. A much larger clone differs by one base, so this may be a read error. CDR3 nucleotides: TGTGCCAGCAGCCCAGAACCATTAACAGATACGCACTATTTT. Encoded protein: CASSPEPLTDTHYF. The V call is TRBV7-2, the J call TRBJ2-3; D ambiguous. This CDR3 is 14 amino acids long. Germline V gene sequence: CDR1 SGHTA, CDR2 FQGNSA.

V usage is TRBV4-2 and J usage is TRBJ2-3; D is perhaps TRBD1 or TRBD2 (5 bases each). The germline V gene has CDR1 LGHNA and CDR2 YNFKEQ. This CDR3 spans 17 amino acids. Trimming pared 3 bases from V and 1 base from J, leaving 17 bases between. CDR3: CASSHGGVGARTDTQYF. The CDR3 coding sequence is TGTGCCAGCAGCCACGGTGGAGTCGGGGCCCGCACAGATACGCAGTATTTT.

This rearrangement joins TRBV7-2 to TRBJ2-5; D unresolved. CDR3 length equals 14 residues. Trimming took 4 bases from V and 11 from J, leaving 20 bases between them. CDR1 is SGHTA, CDR2 FQGNSA, per germline. The CDR3: CASSSRTGYNEQYF. The CDR3 DNA reads as TGTGCCAGCAGCTCTCGGACCGGTTACAATGAGCAGTACTTC.

This clonotype has at least ten counts. The rearrangement joins TRBV28 to TRBJ2-7, with 7 bases lining up with TRBD2. The ends lost 4 bases at V and 6 bases at J; junction bases unmatched: 12. CDR1 and CDR2 from the germline V gene are MDHEN and SYDVKM. The CDR3 spans 15 residues. DNA for the CDR3: TGTGCCAGCAGTTCCAGCGGGAATACCCTGGGCGAGCAGTACTTC. This translates into CASSSSGNTLGEQYF.

The chain has TRBV7-2 and TRBJ2-7; 10 bases fit TRBD1. The CDR3 is 15 residues long. V gave up 6 bases and J gave up 6 bases; unmatched junction bases: 11. CDR1 and CDR2 (germline): SGHTA, FQGNSA. CDR3 region: CASRRGRDRGSEQYF. The CDR3 coding sequence is TGTGCCAGCAGGAGGGGCCGGGACAGGGGCTCCGAGCAGTACTTC. Filled out from reference TRBV7-2 and TRBJ2-7, the complete variable domain reads GAGVSQSPSNKVTEKGKDVELRCDPISGHTALYWYRQSLGQGLEFLIYFQGNSAPDKSGLPSDRFSAERTGGSVSTLTIQRTQQEDSAVYLCASRRGRDRGSEQYFGPGTRLTVT.